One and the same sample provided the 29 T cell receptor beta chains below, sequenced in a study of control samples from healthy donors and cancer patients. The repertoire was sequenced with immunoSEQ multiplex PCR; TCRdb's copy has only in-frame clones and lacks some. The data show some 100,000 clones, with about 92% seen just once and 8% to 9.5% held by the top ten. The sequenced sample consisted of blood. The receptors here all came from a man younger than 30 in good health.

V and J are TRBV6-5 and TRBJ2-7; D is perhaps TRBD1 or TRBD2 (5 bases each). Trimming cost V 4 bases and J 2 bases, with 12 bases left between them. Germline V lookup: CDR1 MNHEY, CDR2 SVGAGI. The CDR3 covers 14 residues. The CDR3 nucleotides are TGTGCCAGCAGTTGGGGCTTGGGACCCTACGAGCAGTACTTC. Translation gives CASSWGLGPYEQYF.

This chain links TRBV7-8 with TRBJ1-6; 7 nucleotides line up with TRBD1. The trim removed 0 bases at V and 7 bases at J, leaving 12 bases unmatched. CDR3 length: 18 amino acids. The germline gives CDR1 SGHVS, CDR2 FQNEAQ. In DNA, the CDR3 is TGTGCCAGCAGCTTAGCGTACCCTGGACAGGCGTTCAATTCACCCCTCCACTTT. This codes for CASSLAYPGQAFNSPLHF.

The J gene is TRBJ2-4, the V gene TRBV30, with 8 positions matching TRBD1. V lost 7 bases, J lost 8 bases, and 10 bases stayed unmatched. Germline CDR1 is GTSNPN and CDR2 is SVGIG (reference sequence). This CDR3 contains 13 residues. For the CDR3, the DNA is TGTGCCTCGGACAGGGTGGGGTTGGACATTCAGTACTTC. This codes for CASDRVGLDIQYF.

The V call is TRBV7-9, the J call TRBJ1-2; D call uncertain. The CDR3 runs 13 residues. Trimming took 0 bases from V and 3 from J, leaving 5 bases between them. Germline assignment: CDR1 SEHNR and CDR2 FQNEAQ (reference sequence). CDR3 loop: CASSLARDYGYTF. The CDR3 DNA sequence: TGTGCCAGCAGCTTAGCGCGGGACTATGGCTACACCTTC.

The CDR3 protein is CAWSEGVTFGYTF. CDR3 DNA: TGTGCCTGGAGTGAGGGGGTTACGTTCGGCTACACCTTC. The rearrangement links TRBV30 to TRBJ1-2, with D possibly matching TRBD1 (6 bases). The germline V and J ends were trimmed by 1 base and 8 bases, with 14 bases remaining between them. Per germline, CDR1 GTSNPN and CDR2 SVGIG (reference sequence). This CDR3 has 13 amino acids.

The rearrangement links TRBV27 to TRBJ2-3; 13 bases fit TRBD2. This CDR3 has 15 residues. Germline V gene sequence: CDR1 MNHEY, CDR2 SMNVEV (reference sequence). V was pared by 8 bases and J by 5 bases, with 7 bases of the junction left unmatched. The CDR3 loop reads CASSGLAGDIDTQYF. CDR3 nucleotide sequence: TGTGCCAGCTCTGGACTAGCGGGAGATATAGATACGCAGTATTTT.

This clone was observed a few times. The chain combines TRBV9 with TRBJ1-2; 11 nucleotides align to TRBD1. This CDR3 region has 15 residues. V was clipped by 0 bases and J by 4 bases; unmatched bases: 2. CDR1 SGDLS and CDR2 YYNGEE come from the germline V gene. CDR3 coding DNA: TGTGCCAGCAGCGTAGATGGGACAGGGGGCTATGGCTACACCTTC. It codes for CASSVDGTGGYGYTF.

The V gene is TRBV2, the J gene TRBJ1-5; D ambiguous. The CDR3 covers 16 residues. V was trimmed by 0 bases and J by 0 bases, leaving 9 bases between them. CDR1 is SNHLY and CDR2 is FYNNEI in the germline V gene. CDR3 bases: TGTGCCAGCAGTGAAGCCACAAATTATAGCAATCAGCCCCAGCATTTT. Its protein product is CASSEATNYSNQPQHF.

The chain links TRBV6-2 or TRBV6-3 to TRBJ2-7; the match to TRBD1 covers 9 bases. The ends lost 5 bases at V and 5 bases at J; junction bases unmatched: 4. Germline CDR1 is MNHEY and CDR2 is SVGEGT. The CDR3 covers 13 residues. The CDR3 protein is CASSPGQGNEQYF. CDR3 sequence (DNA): TGTGCCAGCAGTCCCGGACAGGGGAACGAGCAGTACTTC.

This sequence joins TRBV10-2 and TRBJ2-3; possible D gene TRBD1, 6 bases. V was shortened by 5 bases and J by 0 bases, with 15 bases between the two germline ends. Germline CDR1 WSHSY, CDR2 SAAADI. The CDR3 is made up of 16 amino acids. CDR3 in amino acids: CASSIQDRFSTDTQYF. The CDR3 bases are TGCGCCAGCAGTATACAGGACAGATTTAGCACAGATACGCAGTATTTT.

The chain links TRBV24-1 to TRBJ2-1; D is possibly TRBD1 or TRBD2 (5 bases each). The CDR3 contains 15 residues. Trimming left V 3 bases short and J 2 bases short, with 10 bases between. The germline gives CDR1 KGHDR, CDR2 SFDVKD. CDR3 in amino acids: CATSDAQGPYNEQFF. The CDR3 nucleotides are TGTGCCACCAGTGATGCTCAGGGACCCTACAATGAGCAGTTCTTC.

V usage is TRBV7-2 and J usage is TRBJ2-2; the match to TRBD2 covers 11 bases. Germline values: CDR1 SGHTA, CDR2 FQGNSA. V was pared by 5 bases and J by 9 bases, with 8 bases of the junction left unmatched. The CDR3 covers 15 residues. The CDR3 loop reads CASSSSGGAMRELFF. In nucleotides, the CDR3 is TGTGCCAGCAGCAGTAGCGGGGGGGCCATGCGGGAGCTGTTTTTT.

As DNA, the CDR3 is TGTGCCAGCAGTTTAAGGGCAGGCCAGCCCCAGCATTTT. Residues: CASSLRAGQPQHF. The V gene is TRBV12-3 or TRBV12-4, the J gene TRBJ1-5; D not certain. There are 13 residues in the CDR3. V dropped 2 bases and J dropped 7 bases, with 9 bases sitting between them.

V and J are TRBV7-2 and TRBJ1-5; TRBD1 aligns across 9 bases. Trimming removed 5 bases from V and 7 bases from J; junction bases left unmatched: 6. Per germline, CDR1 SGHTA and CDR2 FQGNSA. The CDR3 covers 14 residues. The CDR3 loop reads CASSPGQGRQPQHF. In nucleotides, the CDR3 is TGTGCCAGCAGCCCGGGACAGGGTAGGCAGCCCCAGCATTTT. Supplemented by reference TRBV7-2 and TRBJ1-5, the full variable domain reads GAGVSQSPSNKVTEKGKDVELRCDPISGHTALYWYRQSLGQGLEFLIYFQGNSAPDKSGLPSDRFSAERTGGSVSTLTIQRTQQEDSAVYLCASSPGQGRQPQHFGDGTRLSIL.

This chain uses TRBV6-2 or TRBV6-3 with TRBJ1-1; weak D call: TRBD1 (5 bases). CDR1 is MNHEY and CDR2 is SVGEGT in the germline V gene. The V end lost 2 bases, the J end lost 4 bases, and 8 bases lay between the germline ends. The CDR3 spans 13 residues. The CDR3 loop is CASSYIRGTEAFF. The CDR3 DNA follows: TGTGCCAGCAGTTACATAAGGGGCACTGAAGCTTTCTTT.

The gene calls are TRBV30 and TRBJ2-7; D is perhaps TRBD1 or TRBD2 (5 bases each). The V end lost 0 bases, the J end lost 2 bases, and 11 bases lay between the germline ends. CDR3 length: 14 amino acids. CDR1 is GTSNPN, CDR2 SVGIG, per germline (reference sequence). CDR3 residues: CAWSVTGLAYEQYF. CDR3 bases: TGTGCCTGGAGTGTGACGGGGCTGGCCTACGAGCAGTACTTC.

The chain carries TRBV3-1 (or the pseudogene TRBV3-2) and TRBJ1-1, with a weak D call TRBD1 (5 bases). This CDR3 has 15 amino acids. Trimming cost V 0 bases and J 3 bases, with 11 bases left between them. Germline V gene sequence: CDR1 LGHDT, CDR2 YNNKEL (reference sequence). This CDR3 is CASSQDRVGDTEAFF. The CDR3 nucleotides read TGTGCCAGCAGCCAAGATCGGGTAGGGGACACTGAAGCTTTCTTT.

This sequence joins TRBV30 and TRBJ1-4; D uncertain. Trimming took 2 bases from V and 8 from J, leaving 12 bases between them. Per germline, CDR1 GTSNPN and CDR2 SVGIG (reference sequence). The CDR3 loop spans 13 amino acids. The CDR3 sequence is CAWSKDSREKLFF. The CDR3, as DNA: TGTGCCTGGAGTAAGGACTCAAGGGAAAAACTGTTTTTT. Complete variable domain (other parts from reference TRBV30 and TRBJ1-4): SQTIHQWPATLVQPVGSPLSLECTVEGTSNPNLYWYRQAAGRGLQLLFYSVGIGQISSEVPQNLSASRPQDRQFILSSKKLLLSDSGFYLCAWSKDSREKLFFGSGTQLSVL.

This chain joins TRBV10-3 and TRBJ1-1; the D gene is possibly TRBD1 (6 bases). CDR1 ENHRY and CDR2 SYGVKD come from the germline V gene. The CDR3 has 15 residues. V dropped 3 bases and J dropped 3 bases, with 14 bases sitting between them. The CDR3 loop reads CAISEKTGRHTEAFF. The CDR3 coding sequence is TGTGCCATCAGTGAAAAGACAGGAAGGCACACTGAAGCTTTCTTT.

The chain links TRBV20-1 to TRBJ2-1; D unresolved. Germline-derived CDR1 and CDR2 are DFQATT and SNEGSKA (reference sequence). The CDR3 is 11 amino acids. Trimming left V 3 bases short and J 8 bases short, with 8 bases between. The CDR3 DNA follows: TGCAGTGCTAGGGTTCGCGATGAGCAGTTCTTC. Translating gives CSARVRDEQFF.

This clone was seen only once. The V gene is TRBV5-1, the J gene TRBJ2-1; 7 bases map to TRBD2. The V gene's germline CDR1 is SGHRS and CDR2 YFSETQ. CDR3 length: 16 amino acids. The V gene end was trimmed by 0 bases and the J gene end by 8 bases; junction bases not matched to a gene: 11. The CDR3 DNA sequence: TGCGCCAGCAGCTTGGGCGGGAGTGTTTTAAGCGATGAGCAGTTCTTC. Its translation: CASSLGGSVLSDEQFF. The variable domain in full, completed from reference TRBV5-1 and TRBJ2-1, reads KAGVTQTPRYLIKTRGQQVTLSCSPISGHRSVSWYQQTPGQGLQFLFEYFSETQRNKGNFPGRFSGRQFSNSRSEMNVSTLELGDSALYLCASSLGGSVLSDEQFFGPGTRLTVL.

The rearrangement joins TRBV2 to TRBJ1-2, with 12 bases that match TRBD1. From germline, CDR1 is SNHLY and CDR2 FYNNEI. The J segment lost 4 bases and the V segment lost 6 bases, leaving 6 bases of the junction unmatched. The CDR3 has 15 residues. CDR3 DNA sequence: TGTGCCAGCAGGGGACAGGGGGCGCGGAGCTATGGCTACACCTTC. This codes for CASRGQGARSYGYTF.

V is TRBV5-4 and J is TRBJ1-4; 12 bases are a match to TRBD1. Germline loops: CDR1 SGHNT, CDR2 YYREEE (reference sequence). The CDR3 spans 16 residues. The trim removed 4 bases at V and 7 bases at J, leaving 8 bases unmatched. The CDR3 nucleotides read TGTGCCAGCAGCCCGGGACAGGGGGCTTCTGGTGAAAAACTGTTTTTT. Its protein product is CASSPGQGASGEKLFF.

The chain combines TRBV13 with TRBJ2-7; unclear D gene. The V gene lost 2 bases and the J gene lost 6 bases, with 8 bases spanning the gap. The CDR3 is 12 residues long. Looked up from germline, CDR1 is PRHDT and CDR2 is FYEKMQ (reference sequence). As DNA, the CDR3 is TGTGCCAGCAGCTTACAGCCAGGCGAGCAGTACTTC. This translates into CASSLQPGEQYF.

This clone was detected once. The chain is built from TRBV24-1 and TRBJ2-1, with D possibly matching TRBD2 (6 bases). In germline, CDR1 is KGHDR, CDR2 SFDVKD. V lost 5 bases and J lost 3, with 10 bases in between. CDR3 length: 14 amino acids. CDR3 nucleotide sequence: TGTGCCACCAGTGCCGCGGGAAACTACAATGAGCAGTTCTTC. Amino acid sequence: CATSAAGNYNEQFF.

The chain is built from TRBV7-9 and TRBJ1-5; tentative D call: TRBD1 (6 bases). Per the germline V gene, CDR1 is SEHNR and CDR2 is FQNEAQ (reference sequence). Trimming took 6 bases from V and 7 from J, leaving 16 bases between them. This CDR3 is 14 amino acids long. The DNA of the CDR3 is TGTGCCAGCAGTCCCCCGGGGGCAGGGCAGCCCCAGCATTTT. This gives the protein CASSPPGAGQPQHF. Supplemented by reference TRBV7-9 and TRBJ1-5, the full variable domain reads DTGVSQNPRHKITKRGQNVTFRCDPISEHNRLYWYRQTLGQGPEFLTYFQNEAQLEKSRLLSDRFSAERPKGSFSTLEIQRTEQGDSAMYLCASSPPGAGQPQHFGDGTRLSIL.

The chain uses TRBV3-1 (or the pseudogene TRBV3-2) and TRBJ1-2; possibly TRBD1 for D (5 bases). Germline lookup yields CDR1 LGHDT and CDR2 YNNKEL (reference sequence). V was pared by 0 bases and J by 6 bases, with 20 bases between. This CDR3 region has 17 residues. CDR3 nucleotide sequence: TGTGCCAGCAGCCAAGATCTCCCCGGGGGATCGGCGCATGGCTACACCTTC. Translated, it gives CASSQDLPGGSAHGYTF.

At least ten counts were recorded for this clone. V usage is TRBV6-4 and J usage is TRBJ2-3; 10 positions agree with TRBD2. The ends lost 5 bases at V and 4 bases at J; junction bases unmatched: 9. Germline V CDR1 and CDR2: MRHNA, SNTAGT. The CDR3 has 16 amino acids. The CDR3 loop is CASSRTSGDAADTQYF. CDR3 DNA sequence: TGTGCCAGCAGTCGCACTAGCGGGGACGCAGCAGATACGCAGTATTTT.

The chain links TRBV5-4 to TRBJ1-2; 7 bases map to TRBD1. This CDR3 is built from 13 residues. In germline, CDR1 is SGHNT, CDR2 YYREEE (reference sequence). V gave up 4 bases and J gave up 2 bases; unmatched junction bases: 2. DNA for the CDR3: TGTGCCAGCAGCGCGGGACAGAACTATGGCTACACCTTC. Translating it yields CASSAGQNYGYTF.